Listed below are T cell receptor beta chains from one sample, sequenced in a study of cytomegalovirus exposure and HLA in healthy donors. The repertoire was sequenced with immunoSEQ multiplex PCR; TCRdb's copy has only in-frame clones and lacks some. Of some 120,000 clones in the sample, 77% were seen once. Source material: PBMCs. The source of these receptors is a man between 40 and 49 years old in good health and CMV-seropositive. CDR3s include the opening cysteine and the closing phenylalanine or tryptophan. The order of the fields is D gene, clone size, V gene, J gene, CDR3 protein, CDR3 DNA. A D gene is named only where the DNA matches it firmly. The size of a clone is reported for some rows only, either as once, few or many, or as a class for expanded clones.

>TRBD1|NA|TRBV28|TRBJ1-5
CASRPTGGRQPQHF
TGTGCCAGCAGGCCCACAGGGGGGAGGCAGCCCCAGCATTTT
>TRBD1|NA|TRBV7-6|TRBJ1-6
CASSPGQGARALHF
TGTGCCAGCAGCCCGGGACAGGGGGCTAGGGCCCTCCACTTT
>NA|NA|TRBV7-9|TRBJ2-5
CASSFRRETQYF
TGTGCCAGCAGCTTCAGGAGGGAGACCCAGTACTTC
>TRBD1|NA|TRBV19|TRBJ1-5
CASSWGDSSNQPQHF
TGTGCCAGTAGCTGGGGGGACAGTAGCAATCAGCCCCAGCATTTT
>NA|NA|TRBV19|TRBJ2-1
CASSILPRGYNEQFF
TGTGCCAGTAGTATACTCCCCAGAGGCTACAATGAGCAGTTCTTC
>TRBD2|NA|TRBV9|TRBJ2-3
CASSPSGAPPDTQYF
TGTGCCAGCAGCCCCAGCGGGGCCCCACCAGATACGCAGTATTTT
>NA|few|TRBV6-5|TRBJ1-4
CASSYQAASYNEKLFF
TGTGCCAGCAGTTACCAAGCGGCGAGTTATAATGAAAAACTGTTTTTT
>NA|NA|TRBV7-2|TRBJ1-2
CASRHRRGGGYTF
TGTGCCAGCAGACATAGACGGGGGGGTGGCTACACCTTC
>NA|NA|TRBV4-3|TRBJ1-3
CASSQLPTGGGNTIYF
TGCGCCAGCAGCCAGCTACCGACAGGAGGTGGAAACACCATATATTTT
>NA|NA|TRBV7-2|TRBJ2-1
CASSLANIATYNEQFF
TGTGCCAGCAGCTTAGCGAACATCGCCACATACAATGAGCAGTTCTTC
>TRBD1|NA|TRBV5-5|TRBJ1-3
CASSLGGGYPGNTIYF
TGTGCCAGCAGCTTGGGAGGGGGCTACCCTGGAAACACCATATATTTT
>TRBD1|NA|TRBV5-1|TRBJ1-4
CASSLRTGSRATNEKLFF
TGCGCCAGCAGCTTACGGACAGGCTCGAGGGCAACTAATGAAAAACTGTTTTTT
>NA|NA|TRBV6-1|TRBJ2-7
CASSASGDYEQYF
TGTGCCAGCAGTGCCTCGGGGGACTACGAGCAGTACTTC
>NA|NA|TRBV6-1|TRBJ1-6
CASSRDSPLHF
TGTGCCAGCAGCAGGGATTCACCCCTCCACTTT
>NA|NA|TRBV6-1|TRBJ2-1
CASKIDSSYNEQFF
TGTGCCAGCAAAATCGACAGTTCCTACAATGAGCAGTTCTTC
>TRBD1|few|TRBV28|TRBJ1-5
CASSWDSAFNQPQHF
TGTGCCAGCAGTTGGGACAGCGCCTTCAATCAGCCCCAGCATTTT
>TRBD1|NA|TRBV4-1|TRBJ2-3
CASSQEGQGVAVDTQYF
TGCGCCAGCAGCCAAGAGGGACAGGGGGTTGCCGTAGATACGCAGTATTTT
>NA|NA|TRBV21-1|TRBJ2-7
CASSRLAGGLSYEQYF
TGTGCCAGCAGCAGACTAGCGGGGGGGCTTTCCTACGAGCAGTACTTC
>NA|NA|TRBV6-5|TRBJ1-3
CASSYLQGSGNTIYF
TGTGCCAGCAGTTACTTGCAGGGGTCTGGAAACACCATATATTTT
>NA|NA|TRBV7-2|TRBJ1-5
CASAPGWGQGGFNQPQHF
TGTGCCAGCGCTCCCGGGTGGGGGCAGGGCGGCTTTAATCAGCCCCAGCATTTT
>TRBD2|NA|TRBV7-9|TRBJ2-3
CASSLVAGGADTQYF
TGTGCCAGCAGCTTAGTAGCGGGGGGTGCGGATACGCAGTATTTT
>NA|few|TRBV7-8|TRBJ1-6
CASSLDRSNSPLHF
TGTGCCAGCAGCTTAGACAGAAGTAATTCACCCCTCCACTTT
>NA|NA|TRBV12-5|TRBJ1-1
CASGLGAEAFF
TGTGCTAGTGGTTTGGGAGCCGAAGCTTTCTTT
>NA|NA|TRBV18|TRBJ1-3
CASSPNRGSSGNTIYF
TGTGCCAGCTCACCGAACCGGGGAAGCTCTGGAAACACCATATATTTT
>NA|NA|TRBV14|TRBJ2-1
CASSQGLYNEQFF
TGTGCCAGCAGCCAGGGGCTCTACAATGAGCAGTTCTTC
>TRBD2|NA|TRBV10-3|TRBJ2-3
CAISESLTSGGPTDTQYF
TGTGCCATCAGTGAGTCCTTAACTAGCGGGGGACCCACAGATACGCAGTATTTT
>TRBD2|NA|TRBV4-3|TRBJ2-3
CASSLTGRGAITDTQYF
TGCGCCAGCAGCCTTACAGGGCGGGGGGCTATCACAGATACGCAGTATTTT
>NA|few|TRBV5-4|TRBJ2-3
CASSPGGGTDTQYF
TGTGCCAGCAGCCCCGGGGGAGGCACAGATACGCAGTATTTT
>TRBD2|NA|TRBV4-3|TRBJ2-2
CASSPRVAGGRNTGELFF
TGCGCCAGCAGCCCTAGGGTAGCGGGGGGGAGGAACACCGGGGAGCTGTTTTTT
>TRBD1|NA|TRBV7-9|TRBJ1-2
CASSLPPGGSSYGYTF
TGTGCCAGCAGCTTGCCCCCAGGGGGCTCCTCTTATGGCTACACCTTC
>TRBD2|once|TRBV7-3|TRBJ2-2
CASSLIVGGAGGELFF
TGTGCCAGCAGCTTAATTGTCGGGGGGGCCGGCGGGGAGCTGTTTTTT
>TRBD1|few|TRBV7-2|TRBJ1-2
CASSLGGQGPYGYTF
TGTGCCAGCAGCCTAGGGGGACAGGGCCCCTATGGCTACACCTTC
>TRBD2|NA|TRBV18|TRBJ2-5
CASSPRLAGEETQYF
TGTGCCAGCTCACCTAGACTAGCTGGTGAGGAGACCCAGTACTTC
>NA|NA|TRBV5-6|TRBJ2-2
CASSKRQGLKIFTGELFF
TGTGCCAGCAGCAAAAGACAGGGACTTAAAATTTTCACCGGGGAGCTGTTTTTT
>NA|NA|TRBV7-2|TRBJ2-1
CASSLPSGEQFF
TGTGCCAGCAGCTTACCCTCCGGGGAGCAGTTCTTC
>TRBD1|NA|TRBV9|TRBJ1-3
CASSTTGGGNTIYF
TGTGCCAGCAGCACGACAGGGGGAGGAAACACCATATATTTT